Each of the 3 T cell receptor beta chains below was sequenced from the same sample in a study of T cells in localized non-small cell lung cancer. Clones were read by immunoSEQ multiplex PCR, and TCRdb kept only the in-frame ones, dropping some. The sample contains roughly 4,600 clones, around 29% of which appear only once. The input for sequencing was lung tumor tissue, taken before any cancer treatment. The receptors stem from a man aged 40-75 years with stage III squamous cell lung carcinoma.

The rearrangement links TRBV11-3 to TRBJ2-7; no definite D call. The CDR3 has 16 residues. Germline CDR1 SGHNT, CDR2 YENEEA. Trimming stripped 0 bases from V and 9 bases from J, with 21 bases between. The chain's CDR3 is CASSLDPFGRSTWQYF. Here the CDR3 DNA reads TGTGCCAGCAGCTTAGATCCATTTGGAAGGTCTACTTGGCAGTACTTC.

In its sample, this clone was seen a few times. The chain uses TRBV6-8 and TRBJ1-1; a weak D match, TRBD1 (6 bases). CDR1 and CDR2 from the germline V gene are MNHGY and SAAAGT. V was cut by 6 bases and J by 1 base, with 9 bases left in between. CDR3 length equals 13 residues. The CDR3 DNA reads as TGTGCCAGCAGCCTACAGGGGAACACTGAAGCTTTCTTT. Amino acids: CASSLQGNTEAFF.

V is TRBV11-3 and J is TRBJ2-4; maybe TRBD2 (5 bases). The CDR3 loop spans 14 amino acids. Trimming removed 5 bases from V and 3 bases from J, with 11 bases in between. Germline assignment: CDR1 SGHNT and CDR2 YENEEA. The CDR3 loop is CASSPGRGKNIQYF. The CDR3 DNA reads as TGTGCCAGCAGCCCCGGCCGGGGCAAAAACATTCAGTACTTC.